The 31 T cell receptor beta chains below come from one sample, sequenced in a study of blood T cell repertoires in COVID-19. Sequenced by immunoSEQ multiplex PCR; TCRdb stores in-frame clones only, minus some. The table records 110,000 to 150,000 clones, over 75% of them present only once. Sequences were obtained from peripheral blood. Receptors originate from a human donor in a cohort sampled during active COVID-19.

This chain links TRBV2 with TRBJ2-3, with D uncertain. Germline V gene lookup returns CDR1 SNHLY and CDR2 FYNNEI. With 3 bases removed from V and 6 bases from J, the gap between germline ends came to 16 bases. The length of the CDR3 is 15 residues. The CDR3 DNA is TGTGCCAGCAGTGAGATGGTATACAACGGGGATACGCAGTATTTT. Protein product: CASSEMVYNGDTQYF.

The count of this clone is one. V gene TRBV24-1 combines with J gene TRBJ2-1; TRBD1 might be the D (7 bases). The CDR3 consists of 15 residues. Germline-derived CDR1 and CDR2 are KGHDR and SFDVKD. V dropped 0 bases and J dropped 6 bases, with 11 bases sitting between them. The CDR3 here is CATSDLAGGGNEQFF. The CDR3 region has the DNA TGTGCCACCAGTGATTTGGCAGGGGGAGGCAATGAGCAGTTCTTC.

The chain links TRBV15 to TRBJ2-1, with 10 nucleotides matching TRBD2. The J segment lost 12 bases and the V segment lost 9 bases, leaving 14 bases of the junction unmatched. Looked up from germline, CDR1 is LNHNV and CDR2 is YYDKDF (reference sequence). The CDR3 extends over 14 amino acids. The CDR3 region has the DNA TGTGCCACGGTACCGGGACTAGCGTTGGGTCGGCAGTTCTTC. Residues: CATVPGLALGRQFF. The full variable domain, rest sourced from reference TRBV15 and TRBJ2-1, is DAMVIQNPRYQVTQFGKPVTLSCSQTLNHNVMYWYQQKSSQAPKLLFHYYDKDFNNEADTPDNFQSRRPNTSFCFLDIRSPGLGDTAMYLCATVPGLALGRQFFGPGTRLTVL.

The genes are TRBV2 and TRBJ2-5; a possible D gene is TRBD1 (6 bases). This CDR3 comprises 13 residues. Trimming stripped 5 bases from V and 10 bases from J, with 17 bases between. The germline gives CDR1 SNHLY, CDR2 FYNNEI. CDR3 sequence reads: CASSRAAEGVQYF. CDR3 sequence (DNA): TGTGCCAGCAGTCGGGCGGCAGAGGGGGTCCAGTACTTC.

The chain joins TRBV7-2 to TRBJ2-1; TRBD2 might be the D (6 bases). Germline V gene lookup returns CDR1 SGHTA and CDR2 FQGNSA. This CDR3 is built from 14 residues. V was clipped by 6 bases and J by 1 base, with 10 bases between them. CDR3 residues: CASSMRGSYNEQFF. The DNA of the CDR3 is TGTGCCAGCAGTATGCGGGGTTCCTACAATGAGCAGTTCTTC. Full variable domain (outside the CDR3, taken from reference TRBV7-2 and TRBJ2-1): GAGVSQSPSNKVTEKGKDVELRCDPISGHTALYWYRQSLGQGLEFLIYFQGNSAPDKSGLPSDRFSAERTGGSVSTLTIQRTQQEDSAVYLCASSMRGSYNEQFFGPGTRLTVL.

V is TRBV10-3 and J is TRBJ2-3, with 8 bases aligning to TRBD1. The CDR3 contains 15 residues. Germline loops: CDR1 ENHRY, CDR2 SYGVKD. V gave up 2 bases and J gave up 3 bases; unmatched junction bases: 4. The CDR3 sequence: CAISEGQGTTDTQYF. CDR3 DNA sequence: TGTGCCATCAGTGAGGGACAGGGAACGACAGATACGCAGTATTTT.

In its sample, this clone was seen a few times. This chain connects TRBV11-3 to TRBJ2-1, with 10 bases identical to TRBD2. In germline, CDR1 is SGHNT, CDR2 YENEEA. V lost 3 bases to trimming and J lost 14 bases; unmatched junction nucleotides: 13. The CDR3 contains 15 residues. CDR3 nucleotide sequence: TGTGCCAGCAGCTTGCCTGTGCGGCTAGCGGGGGACAAGTTCTTC. Protein sequence: CASSLPVRLAGDKFF.

The rearrangement links TRBV21-1 to TRBJ2-7; the D call TRBD2 from the table was never checked on the DNA. TRBV21-1 is recorded as a pseudogene. This CDR3 is built from 15 residues. Here the CDR3 reads CASSNSEEPSYEQYV. The CDR3, as DNA: TGTGCCAGCAGCAACAGCGAGGAGCCCTCCTACGAGCAGTACGTC.

The sample holds one count of this clone. The chain recombines TRBV19 with TRBJ1-5, with TRBD1 identical over 8 bases. J lost 10 bases, V lost 6 bases, and 11 bases had no gene match. Germline-derived CDR1 and CDR2 are LNHDA and SQIVND (reference sequence). This CDR3 region has 14 residues. The CDR3 sequence is CASRRADRASPQHF. The CDR3 DNA reads as TGTGCCAGTAGGAGGGCGGACAGGGCTTCACCCCAGCATTTT.

This clone came up once. The rearrangement links TRBV29-1 to TRBJ1-1; D gene unclear. CDR1 and CDR2 (germline): SQVTM, ANQGSEA. The CDR3 has 12 residues. V lost 8 bases to trimming and J lost 0 bases, with 10 bases between them. DNA for the CDR3: TGCAGCCCTGCGGAGCTGAACACTGAAGCTTTCTTT. Amino acid sequence: CSPAELNTEAFF.

This rearrangement joins TRBV10-3 to TRBJ2-5; D remains ambiguous. V was clipped by 6 bases and J by 4 bases, with 12 bases between them. The CDR3 sequence is 13 residues long. Germline V gene sequence: CDR1 ENHRY, CDR2 SYGVKD. In DNA form, the CDR3 reads TGTGCCATCAGCCGACACCCGCCAGAGACCCAGTACTTC. It yields the protein CAISRHPPETQYF.

The chain carries TRBV5-4 and TRBJ1-2; D not resolved. CDR3 size: 13 residues. Per the germline V gene, CDR1 is SGHNT and CDR2 is YYREEE (reference sequence). The germline V and J ends were trimmed by 1 base and 4 bases, with 8 bases remaining between them. CDR3 nucleotide sequence: TGTGCCAGCAGCTTGCAACAGAGCTATGGCTACACCTTC. Protein sequence: CASSLQQSYGYTF.

In its sample, this clone was seen many times. The sample has other DNA sequences that encode this CDR3 too. This chain uses TRBV18 with TRBJ1-5, with 9 bases lining up with TRBD1. With V trimmed by 3 bases and J by 4 bases, 4 bases remained unmatched. Germline V gives CDR1 KGHSH, CDR2 LQKENI. This CDR3 comprises 15 residues. The CDR3: CASSPDRGGNQPQHF. The CDR3, as DNA: TGTGCCAGCTCACCGGACAGGGGCGGGAATCAGCCCCAGCATTTT.

The rearrangement joins TRBV15 to TRBJ1-3, with D maybe TRBD1 (6 bases). The CDR3 is 15 residues long. V lost 1 base to trimming and J lost 4 bases, with 11 bases between them. The germline CDR1 and CDR2 sequences are LNHNV and YYDKDF (reference sequence). The CDR3 nucleotides read TGTGCCACCAGCAGAGCACCCAGGGGAGGAAACACCATATATTTT. Translated, it gives CATSRAPRGGNTIYF.

The J gene is TRBJ1-5, the V gene TRBV5-5, with a tentative D call TRBD1 (6 bases). Trimming cost V 4 bases and J 3 bases, with 14 bases left between them. The CDR3 extends over 15 amino acids. In germline, CDR1 is SGHKS, CDR2 YYEKEE (reference sequence). Here the CDR3 DNA reads TGTGCCAGCAGCCTCCGGGACAACCCCAATCAGCCCCAGCATTTT. Its protein is CASSLRDNPNQPQHF.

DNA for the CDR3: TGTGCCAGCAGCTTATCGGGGGAACTTCAAGAGACCCAGTACTTC. Protein sequence: CASSLSGELQETQYF. The chain links TRBV7-3 to TRBJ2-5, with a possible D match to TRBD2 (6 bases). Germline V gene sequence: CDR1 SGHTA, CDR2 FQGTGA. CDR3 size: 15 residues. Trimming took off 2 bases at V and 2 bases at J, with 12 bases between the two ends.

The chain joins TRBV5-1 to TRBJ2-5; 8 nucleotides agree with TRBD1. Per germline, CDR1 SGHRS and CDR2 YFSETQ. Trimming took 1 base from V and 5 from J; bases not matched to a gene: 7. The CDR3 is 15 amino acids. Written as DNA, the CDR3 is TGCGCCAGCAGCTTGAACGCAGGGGGCTGGGAGACCCAGTACTTC. Its translation is CASSLNAGGWETQYF.

This clone has a single count. The chain is built from TRBV13 and TRBJ2-5; 8 bases fit TRBD1. The ends lost 3 bases at V and 5 bases at J; junction bases unmatched: 8. CDR1 PRHDT and CDR2 FYEKMQ come from the germline V gene (reference sequence). The CDR3 is 15 amino acids. The CDR3 region has the DNA TGTGCCAGCAGCTTCGGGACAGGATTAGGGGAGACCCAGTACTTC. Amino acid sequence: CASSFGTGLGETQYF.

The chain couples TRBV29-1 to TRBJ2-1; D gene uncertain. The CDR3 consists of 14 residues. The V end lost 2 bases, the J end lost 0 bases, and 8 bases lay between the germline ends. The germline V gene encodes CDR1 SQVTM and CDR2 ANQGSEA. In nucleotides, the CDR3 is TGCAGCGTTGAATGGGCTATCTCCTACAATGAGCAGTTCTTC. Translation gives CSVEWAISYNEQFF.

This rearrangement joins TRBV19 to TRBJ1-3; D is ambiguous. Trimming pared 3 bases from V and 4 bases from J, leaving 19 bases between. The CDR3 covers 17 residues. Germline CDR1 LNHDA, CDR2 SQIVND (reference sequence). The CDR3 protein is CASSIGSGGSGGNTIYF. The CDR3 nucleotides read TGTGCCAGTAGTATTGGCTCGGGAGGGTCAGGCGGAAACACCATATATTTT. Variable domain in full (rest from reference TRBV19 and TRBJ1-3): DGGITQSPKYLFRKEGQNVTLSCEQNLNHDAMYWYRQDPGQGLRLIYYSQIVNDFQKGDIAEGYSVSREKKESFPLTVTSAQKNPTAFYLCASSIGSGGSGGNTIYFGEGSWLTVV.

The chain is built from TRBV23-1 and TRBJ1-3; D ambiguous. TRBV23-1 is identified as an open reading frame with a role that is uncertain. The CDR3 extends over 18 amino acids. The germline V and J ends were trimmed by 3 bases and 3 bases, with 21 bases remaining between them. The CDR3 loop is CASSHPNSRSQVGNTIYF. In DNA form, the CDR3 reads TGCGCCAGCAGTCACCCCAACAGCCGCAGTCAGGTTGGAAACACCATATATTTT.

The rearrangement links TRBV4-2 to TRBJ1-1, with D unclear. The CDR3 covers 14 residues. Germline CDR1 LGHNA, CDR2 YNFKEQ. V lost 0 bases and J 1 base, leaving 6 bases between the germline ends. The CDR3 loop reads CASSQDSGNTEAFF. The CDR3 DNA reads as TGTGCCAGCAGCCAAGATTCCGGGAACACTGAAGCTTTCTTT.

This clone was recorded only once. J is TRBJ1-2 and V is TRBV14; TRBD1 is a possible D gene (6 bases). V shed 4 bases and J shed 4 bases, with 10 bases lying between them. Germline V CDR1 and CDR2: SGHDN, FVKESK. The CDR3 spans 13 residues. The DNA of the CDR3 is TGTGCCAGCAGCCCACAGGGAGTCTATGGCTACACCTTC. It is translated as CASSPQGVYGYTF.

The CDR3: CASSQGRRENTGELFF. CDR3 sequence (DNA): TGCGCCAGCAGCCAAGGTCGGCGGGAGAACACCGGGGAGCTGTTTTTT. The V gene is TRBV4-3, the J gene TRBJ2-2; perhaps TRBD2 as D (6 bases). V lost 1 base and J 1 base, leaving 10 bases between the germline ends. CDR1 is LGHNA and CDR2 is YSLEER in the germline V gene. The CDR3 is made up of 16 amino acids.

This clone was observed a single time. The chain links TRBV18 to TRBJ2-5; 10 nucleotides line up with TRBD1. This CDR3 is built from 14 residues. V dropped 3 bases and J dropped 10; count of bases not matched to a gene: 8. Germline CDR1 reads KGHSH; CDR2 reads LQKENI. The CDR3 DNA follows: TGTGCCAGCTCACCCGGGACAGGGGAAAGGATCCAGTACTTC. Its protein product is CASSPGTGERIQYF.

The V gene is TRBV7-2, the J gene TRBJ1-2; D not resolved. V was cut by 2 bases and J by 5 bases, with 9 bases left in between. CDR1 is SGHTA, CDR2 FQGNSA, per germline. There are 13 residues in the CDR3. CDR3 amino acids: CASSLPGRYGYTF. The CDR3 coding sequence is TGTGCCAGCAGCTTACCGGGGAGGTATGGCTACACCTTC.

The rearrangement joins TRBV19 to TRBJ1-1, with D perhaps matching TRBD1 (5 bases). Germline values: CDR1 LNHDA, CDR2 SQIVND (reference sequence). Between the trimmed V and J ends, which lost 3 bases and 7 bases, there was a span of 12 bases. The CDR3 sequence is 13 residues long. CDR3 nucleotide sequence: TGTGCCAGTAGTATCTTGGGGGGGGATGAAGCTTTCTTT. Protein: CASSILGGDEAFF.

The chain uses TRBV10-2 and TRBJ1-5; D is perhaps TRBD1 (6 bases). The CDR3 length is 14 residues. CDR1 is WSHSY, CDR2 SAAADI, per germline. Trimming stripped 7 bases from V and 3 bases from J, with 13 bases between. CDR3: CASTPRGSNQPQHF. The CDR3 bases are TGCGCCAGCACCCCGAGGGGGTCCAATCAGCCCCAGCATTTT.

The chain joins TRBV9 to TRBJ1-2; tentative D call: TRBD1 (5 bases). The CDR3 is 15 amino acids. CDR1 is SGDLS and CDR2 is YYNGEE in the germline V gene. V lost 0 bases and J 7 bases, leaving 16 bases between the germline ends. CDR3 DNA sequence: TGTGCCAGCAGCGTAGATAGACAGCCGCTCCGTGGCTACACCTTC. It yields the protein CASSVDRQPLRGYTF. The full variable domain, in which reference TRBV9 and TRBJ1-2 provide the parts outside the CDR3, is DSGVTQTPKHLITATGQRVTLRCSPRSGDLSVYWYQQSLDQGLQFLIQYYNGEERAKGNILERFSAQQFPDLHSELNLSSLELGDSALYFCASSVDRQPLRGYTFGSGTRLTVV.

The chain has TRBV6-5 and TRBJ2-5; maybe TRBD1 (6 bases). The CDR3 loop spans 11 amino acids. V was pared by 11 bases and J by 4 bases, with 11 bases between. From germline, CDR1 is MNHEY and CDR2 SVGAGI. This CDR3 is CAFQGRETQYF. The CDR3, as DNA: TGTGCCTTTCAGGGGCGAGAGACCCAGTACTTC.

This clone has just one count. The chain links TRBV12-3 or TRBV12-4 to TRBJ1-1; possible D gene TRBD1, 6 bases. V lost 5 bases to trimming and J lost 6 bases, with 13 bases between them. This CDR3 comprises 13 residues. CDR3 loop: CASSGRGGAEAFF. CDR3 bases: TGTGCCAGCAGTGGGAGGGGGGGAGCTGAAGCTTTCTTT.